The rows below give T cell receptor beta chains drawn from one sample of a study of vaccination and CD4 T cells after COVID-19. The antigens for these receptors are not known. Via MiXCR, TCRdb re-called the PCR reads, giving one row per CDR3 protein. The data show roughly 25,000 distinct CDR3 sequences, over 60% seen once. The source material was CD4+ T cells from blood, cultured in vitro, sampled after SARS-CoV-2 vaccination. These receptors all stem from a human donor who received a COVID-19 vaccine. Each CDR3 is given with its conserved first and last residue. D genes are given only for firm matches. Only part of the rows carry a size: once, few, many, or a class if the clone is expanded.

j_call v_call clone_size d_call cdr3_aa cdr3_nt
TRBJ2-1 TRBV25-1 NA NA CASSEGAANEQFF TGTGCCAGCAGTGAAGGGGCAGCTAATGAGCAGTTCTTC
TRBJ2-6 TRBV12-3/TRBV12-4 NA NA CASSLGGSGANVLTF TGTGCCAGCAGTTTAGGGGGCTCTGGGGCCAACGTCCTGACTTTC
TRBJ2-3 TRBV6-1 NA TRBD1 CASRHRGQRPDTQYF TGTGCCAGCAGACACAGGGGGCAAAGGCCAGATACGCAGTATTTT
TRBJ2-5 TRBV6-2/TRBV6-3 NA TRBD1 CASTKFGNRGHETQYF TGTGCCAGCACCAAATTTGGGAATAGGGGGCACGAGACCCAGTACTTC
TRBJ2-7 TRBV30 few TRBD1 CAWSSRTGSYEQYF TGTGCCTGGAGTTCGCGGACAGGTTCCTACGAGCAGTACTTC
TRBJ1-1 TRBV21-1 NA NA CASSKPEPGTGNTEAFF TGTGCCAGCAGCAAACCTGAACCTGGGACAGGGAACACTGAAGCTTTCTTT
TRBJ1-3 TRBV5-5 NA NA CASSLTLSSRGSVHTIYF TGTGCCAGCAGCTTGACTCTCTCGAGTAGAGGGTCGGTGCACACCATATATTTT
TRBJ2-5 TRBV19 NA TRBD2 CASSTIAGTKQETQYF TGTGCCAGTAGTACTATAGCGGGGACCAAGCAAGAGACCCAGTACTTC
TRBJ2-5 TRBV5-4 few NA CASSFHPKETQYF TGTGCCAGCAGCTTTCATCCCAAAGAGACCCAGTACTTC
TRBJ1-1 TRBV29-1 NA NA CSVGGTEAFF TGCAGCGTTGGAGGGACTGAAGCTTTCTTT
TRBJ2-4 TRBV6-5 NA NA CASSFVLAKNIQYF TGTGCCAGCAGTTTCGTTTTAGCCAAAAACATTCAGTACTTC
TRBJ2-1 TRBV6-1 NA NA CASSLTAFSSYNEQFF TGTGCCAGCAGTCTCACAGCTTTCAGCTCCTACAATGAGCAGTTCTTC
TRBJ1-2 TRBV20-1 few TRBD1 CSANPGQGGANYGYTF TGCAGTGCTAATCCAGGACAGGGGGGTGCTAACTATGGCTACACCTTC
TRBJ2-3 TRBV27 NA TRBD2 CASSLGTSGGAWYF TGTGCCAGCAGTCTCGGGACTAGCGGGGGGGCATGGTATTTT
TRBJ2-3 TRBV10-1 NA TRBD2 CASSEGGGATDTQYF TGCGCCAGCAGTGAAGGCGGGGGGGCCACAGATACGCAGTATTTT
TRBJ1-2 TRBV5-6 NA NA CASSFRDYGYTF TGTGCCAGCAGCTTCCGGGACTATGGCTACACCTTC
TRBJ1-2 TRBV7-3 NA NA CASSLQGGDGYTF TGTGCCAGCAGCTTGCAGGGTGGCGATGGCTACACCTTC
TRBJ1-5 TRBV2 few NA CASSPDSNQPQHF TGTGCCAGCAGTCCGGATAGCAATCAGCCCCAGCATTTT
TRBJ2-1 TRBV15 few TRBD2 CATSRDERGVRNEQFF TGTGCCACCAGCAGAGACGAGCGGGGGGTTAGGAATGAGCAGTTCTTC
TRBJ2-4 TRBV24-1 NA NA CATSEAGAKNIQYF TGTGCCACCAGTGAAGCAGGAGCCAAAAACATTCAGTACTTC